The 5 T cell receptor beta chains below come from one sample, sequenced in a study of T cell changes during pregnancy in multiple sclerosis. Profiled with immunoSEQ multiplex PCR; TCRdb holds only in-frame clones, not every one. Found here are fewer than 85,000 clones, about 93% of them singletons; the top ten hold 2% to 3%. The input for sequencing was peripheral blood, taken after pregnancy. The receptors come from a female donor in good health, enrolled as a control in a pregnancy study.

This chain joins TRBV7-2 and TRBJ2-7, with D possibly matching TRBD2 (5 bases). CDR1 and CDR2 (germline): SGHTA, FQGNSA. This CDR3 is 12 amino acids long. V was trimmed by 4 bases and J by 4 bases, leaving 8 bases between them. The CDR3 here is CASSSRGYEQYF. CDR3 bases: TGTGCCAGCAGCTCCCGGGGTTACGAGCAGTACTTC.

The V call is TRBV9, the J call TRBJ2-2; the D gene is possibly TRBD2 (6 bases). V lost 2 bases and J lost 1, with 9 bases in between. The CDR3 spans 15 residues. Germline V CDR1 and CDR2: SGDLS, YYNGEE. The DNA of the CDR3 is TGTGCCAGCAGCGTGGATAGCGGGAACACCGGGGAGCTGTTTTTT. Translation: CASSVDSGNTGELFF.

The chain combines TRBV19 with TRBJ2-7; 8 bases are a match to TRBD2. Germline V CDR1 and CDR2: LNHDA, SQIVND (reference sequence). The CDR3 length is 17 residues. Trimming cost V 5 bases and J 4 bases; bases outside gene matches: 16. The chain's CDR3 is CASSRKTSETSPYEQYF. CDR3 bases: TGTGCCAGTAGTCGTAAGACTAGCGAAACCTCACCTTACGAGCAGTACTTC.

J is TRBJ2-1 and V is TRBV28, with TRBD1 identical over 12 bases. The CDR3 is 16 residues long. After removal of 6 bases from V and 8 bases from J, the junction contained 11 bases not matched to a gene. Germline V lookup: CDR1 MDHEN, CDR2 SYDVKM. The CDR3 nucleotides are TGTGCCAGCAGCCCCGGACGGGACAGGGGGCAGGATGAGCAGTTCTTC. It specifies CASSPGRDRGQDEQFF.

The genes are TRBV5-8 and TRBJ1-1; 7 bases fit TRBD1. Germline CDR1 is SGHTS and CDR2 is YDEGEE. V trimming: 4 bases; J trimming: 5 bases; junction bases outside the gene matches: 8. This CDR3 contains 14 residues. The CDR3 DNA follows: TGTGCCAGCAGCGGGAGCAGGGGGTGGACTGAAGCTTTCTTT. Protein product: CASSGSRGWTEAFF.